This paragraph covers one T cell receptor beta chain sequence. TCRdb's copy holds only in-frame clones and misses some; the assay was immunoSEQ multiplex PCR. The sample holds about 300,000 clones, about 72% seen once. The data stem from a study of cytotoxic CD8 clonotypes in ibrutinib-treated CLL. Trimming pared 3 bases from V and 5 bases from J, leaving 11 bases between. From germline, CDR1 is LNHNV and CDR2 YYDKDF (reference sequence). The CDR3 consists of 13 residues. The receptor comes from a human donor with chronic lymphocytic leukemia. The J gene is TRBJ2-7, the V gene TRBV15; maybe TRBD1 (6 bases). Sequences were derived from PBMCs, sampled at disease progression, from a patient treated with ibrutinib. For the CDR3, the DNA is TGTGCCACCAGCAGGGGGGCCGGGAACGAGCAGTACTTC. Translation: CATSRGAGNEQYF.